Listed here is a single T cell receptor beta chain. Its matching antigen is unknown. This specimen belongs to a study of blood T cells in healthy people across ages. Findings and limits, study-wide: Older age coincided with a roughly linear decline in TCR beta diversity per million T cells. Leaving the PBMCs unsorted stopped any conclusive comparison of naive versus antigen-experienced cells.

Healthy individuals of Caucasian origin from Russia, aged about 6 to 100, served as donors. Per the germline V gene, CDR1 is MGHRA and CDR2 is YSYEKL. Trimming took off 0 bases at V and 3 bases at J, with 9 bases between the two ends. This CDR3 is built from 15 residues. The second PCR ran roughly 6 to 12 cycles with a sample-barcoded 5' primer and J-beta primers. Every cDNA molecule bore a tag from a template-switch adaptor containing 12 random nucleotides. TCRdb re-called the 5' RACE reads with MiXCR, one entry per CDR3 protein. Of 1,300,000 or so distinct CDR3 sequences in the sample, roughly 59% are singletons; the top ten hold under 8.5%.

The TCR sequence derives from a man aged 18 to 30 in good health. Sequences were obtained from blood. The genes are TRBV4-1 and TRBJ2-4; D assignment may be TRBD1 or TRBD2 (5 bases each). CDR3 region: CASSQEGVFKNIQYF. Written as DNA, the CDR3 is TGCGCCAGCAGCCAAGAGGGGGTATTCAAAAACATTCAGTACTTC.